The clone carrying this TCR beta chain was picked up many times. Its specificity is not known. The entry originates in a study of neurological immune-mediated disorders. Whole-study results and caveats: Phylogenetic grouping assigned the repertoires of 18 of 34 multiple sclerosis patients to one related-CDR3 cluster, which constitutes a possible signature.

The authors produced cDNA by 5'RACE using 10-nucleotide random UMIs. TCRdb re-derived calls from the 5' RACE reads in MiXCR, one entry per CDR3 protein. The top ten clones hold roughly 2.3% of a sample with tens of thousands of distinct CDR3 sequences, roughly 2.5% of them seen once. V dropped 5 bases and J dropped 1 base, with 11 bases sitting between them. The CDR3 runs to 14 residues. Looked up from germline, CDR1 is SEHNR and CDR2 is FQNEAQ (reference sequence). The receptor's source is a man aged 50 to 59 with multiple sclerosis. The sample comprised PBMCs. V and J are TRBV7-9 and TRBJ2-5; D might be TRBD2 (6 bases). CDR3 protein: CASSPRTTQETQYF. The CDR3 nucleotides are TGTGCCAGCAGCCCTCGGACTACCCAAGAGACCCAGTACTTC.